Listed below are T cell receptor beta chains from one sample, sequenced in a study of blood T cell repertoires in COVID-19. Profiling relied on immunoSEQ multiplex PCR, and the TCRdb table lists in-frame clones only, not all of them. This table has a few hundred thousand clones, 65% to 85% appearing once. Sequenced input: PBMCs or T cells enriched from blood (not recorded which). The receptors were gathered from a man aged 45-65 years who had recovered from COVID-19. Each CDR3 is given with its conserved first and last residue. The order of the fields is clone size, V gene, J gene, CDR3 protein. The size entry is marked missing in some rows and otherwise reads once, few, many or a size class.

>NA|TRBV25-1|TRBJ1-5
CASSQGGSNQPQHF
>NA|TRBV6-5|TRBJ1-6
CASSYSLGDSPLHF
>NA|TRBV13|TRBJ2-7
CASSLVGGYEQYF
>NA|TRBV9|TRBJ2-4
CASSAAGGSGNIQYF
>NA|TRBV9|TRBJ2-3
CASSALTDTQYF
>NA|TRBV5-1|TRBJ2-3
CASSFSGGTDTQYF
>once|TRBV6-5|TRBJ2-7
CASSYSTGTSYEQYF
>NA|TRBV12-5|TRBJ2-7
CASGLAAGTAYEQYF
>NA|TRBV27|TRBJ1-5
CASSGTGHSNQPQHF
>NA|TRBV5-1|TRBJ2-5
CASRRGRVVEETQYF
>NA|TRBV5-1|TRBJ1-1
CASSLRGITEAFF
>many|TRBV11-1|TRBJ1-4
CASSPVGTNEKLFF
>once|TRBV27|TRBJ1-1
CASSLDRATEAFF
>NA|TRBV10-2|TRBJ1-5
CASSETGGRQPQHF
>NA|TRBV10-2|TRBJ1-1
CASSESKGAMSTEAFF
>NA|TRBV7-8|TRBJ2-1
CASSRNLRGSSYNEQFF
>NA|TRBV11-3|TRBJ1-2
CASSLDHQVLGYGYTF
>NA|TRBV4-3|TRBJ2-1
CASSQDGLAGGEQFF
>once|TRBV3-1/TRBV3-2|TRBJ2-5
CASSYQTDLQYF
>NA|TRBV24-1|TRBJ2-3
CATSDLGTGGIDTQYF
>NA|TRBV7-9|TRBJ2-5
CASSLLAGGKPGAQYF
>NA|TRBV30|TRBJ1-4
CAWSVKTGGDEKLFF
>NA|TRBV7-9|TRBJ1-4
CASSPWPVGGEKLFF
>NA|TRBV28|TRBJ1-4
CASSARDEKLFF
>once|TRBV15|TRBJ1-1
CATSSRDRRMNTEAFF
>NA|TRBV28|TRBJ1-1
CASRTNGVTNTEAFF
>once|TRBV29-1|TRBJ2-5
CSALRFQDRPETQYF
>NA|TRBV6-6|TRBJ2-7
CASTEDRTLSYEQYF
>NA|TRBV7-9|TRBJ2-7
CASSLDGTSGTEQYF
>NA|TRBV3-1/TRBV3-2|TRBJ2-7
CASSQEGKQYF
>NA|TRBV6-5|TRBJ1-1
CASRETLLNTEAFF
>NA|TRBV2|TRBJ1-3
CASSVGGSSGNTIYF
>NA|TRBV3-1/TRBV3-2|TRBJ1-1
CASSRLGVPNTEAFF
>NA|TRBV7-2|TRBJ2-7
CASSLRRQEGGEQYF
>NA|TRBV5-6|TRBJ1-2
CASSSRTAFYYGYTF
>NA|TRBV7-2|TRBJ2-1
CASSSSGSYNEQFF
>NA|TRBV4-1|TRBJ1-2
CASSQEPGYGYTF
>NA|TRBV11-2|TRBJ2-7
CASSLGGTGPYEQYF
>NA|TRBV10-3|TRBJ2-1
CAIRPDRQGGGEQFF
>NA|TRBV5-1|TRBJ2-5
CASSLDGNSKETQYF
>many|TRBV13|TRBJ2-2
CASSLASGGASTGELFF
>NA|TRBV6-2/TRBV6-3|TRBJ2-1
CASSPGFGGAYNEQFF
>NA|TRBV5-1|TRBJ1-2
CASSLAGGSDMAGYTF
>NA|TRBV7-2|TRBJ2-3
CASSPTGTSGRRDTQYF
>few|TRBV5-1|TRBJ2-1
CASSPGQAYNEQFF
>once|TRBV9|TRBJ2-3
CASSLDGDRGTDTQYF
>NA|TRBV6-1|TRBJ2-7
CASSEHREKQYF